This T cell receptor (beta chain) derives from a study of CD8 T cells in ankylosing spondylitis. Study findings and constraints: Seemingly distinctive of ankylosing spondylitis blood was a TCR beta motif formed by eight highly homologous variants.

The sample holds a few counts of this clonotype. Its antigen is unknown. This CDR3 has 14 amino acids. The germline V and J ends were trimmed by 0 bases and 5 bases, with 9 bases remaining between them. Germline values: CDR1 SGHRS, CDR2 YFSETQ. TCRdb used MiXCR to reprocess the 5' RACE reads, holding one entry per CDR3 protein. This table holds around 450,000 distinct CDR3 sequences, roughly 25% found once. The V call is TRBV5-1, the J call TRBJ2-1; possibly TRBD1 or TRBD2 for D (5 bases each). The sequenced material came from blood, either unsorted or a sorted T cell fraction (not recorded which). This receptor was taken from a male donor with ankylosing spondylitis. The DNA for the CDR3 is TGCGCCAGCAGCTTGGAAAGAGGGGACAATGAGCAGTTCTTC. It codes for CASSLERGDNEQFF. The full variable domain, with the rest looked up from reference TRBV5-1 and TRBJ2-1, is KAGVTQTPRYLIKTRGQQVTLSCSPISGHRSVSWYQQTPGQGLQFLFEYFSETQRNKGNFPGRFSGRQFSNSRSEMNVSTLELGDSALYLCASSLERGDNEQFFGPGTRLTVL.